Included here is one T cell receptor (beta chain) sequence, with context. What it binds is unknown. The data derive from a study of T cell repertoires in cytomegalovirus infection. TCRdb itself ran the reads through MiXCR, one entry per CDR3 protein. Of around 430,000 distinct CDR3 sequences in the sample, about 42% were seen once. The CDR3 is 14 amino acids. Germline CDR1 is SEHNR and CDR2 is FQNEAQ (reference sequence). The V gene lost 5 bases and the J gene lost 1 base, with 10 bases spanning the gap. This specimen was cultured PBMCs, taken from culture after CMV antigen stimulation. The TCR comes from a human donor in good health (CMV status not recorded). Some clones in this sample may be carry-over from other donors' samples. The chain is built from TRBV7-9 and TRBJ2-3, with D perhaps matching TRBD2 (5 bases). The CDR3 DNA sequence: TGTGCCAGCAGCGGGAGCTCTGGCACAGATACGCAGTATTTT. This translates into CASSGSSGTDTQYF.